This TCR beta chain was documented in a study of blood T cell repertoires in COVID-19. The authors' processing: Amplification of reference gene primers provided the estimated nucleated cell counts. Here immunoSEQ multiplex PCR was the method, and the copy in TCRdb shows in-frame clones only, minus some. V, J and clone size are those of that table, while D and trimming were read from the DNA. The top ten clones hold 3.5% to 4% of a sample with about 120,000 clones, roughly 89% of them seen once. Points on this clone: One end of the junction fails to match germline, which may point to a read error.

Individuals drawn from around 25 US areas were about 18 to 90 years old. The sequencing sample was made of PBMCs or T cells enriched from blood (not recorded which). The origin of this receptor is a young woman who had recovered from COVID-19.

DNA of the CDR3: TGTGCCAGTAGTTTAGACAGGGGTCGCAACTATGGCTACACCTTC. Its translation is CASSLDRGRNYGYTF. The genes are TRBV19 and TRBJ1-2, with 8 bases matching TRBD1. Germline CDR1 is LNHDA and CDR2 is SQIVND (reference sequence). The CDR3 covers 15 residues.